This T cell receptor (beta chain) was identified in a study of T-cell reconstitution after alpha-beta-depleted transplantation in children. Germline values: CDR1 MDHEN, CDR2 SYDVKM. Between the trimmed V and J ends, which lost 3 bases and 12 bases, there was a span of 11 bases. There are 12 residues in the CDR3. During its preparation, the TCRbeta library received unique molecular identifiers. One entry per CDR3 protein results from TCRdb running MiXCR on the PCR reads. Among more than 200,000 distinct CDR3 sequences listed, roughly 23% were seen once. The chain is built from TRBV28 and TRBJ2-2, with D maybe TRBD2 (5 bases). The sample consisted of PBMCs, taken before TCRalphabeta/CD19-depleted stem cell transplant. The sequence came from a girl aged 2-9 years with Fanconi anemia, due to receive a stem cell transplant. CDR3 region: CASSFRRTKLFF. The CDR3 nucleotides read TGTGCCAGCAGTTTTCGGAGGACGAAGCTGTTTTTT.